Listed below are T cell receptor beta chains from one sample, sequenced in a study of T-cell memory formation after mild COVID-19. Using its own MiXCR run on the 5' RACE reads, TCRdb lists one record per CDR3 protein. The table has around 250,000 distinct CDR3 sequences, about a sixth seen once. The specimen was PBMCs or a T cell subset sorted from them (not recorded which). Every receptor here comes from a man between 18 and 35 years old who had mild COVID-19 (a few samples of this study predate the infection). Cell type and time point are not known. The conserved cysteine and the conserved F or W are not part of the CDR3 here.

cdr3_aa: ASSQLSGGRTDTQY
v_call: TRBV4-3
j_call: TRBJ2-3

cdr3_aa: ASSPLPTGDGYT
v_call: TRBV7-6
j_call: TRBJ1-2

cdr3_aa: ASSFLRGNYEQY
v_call: TRBV12-3/TRBV12-4
j_call: TRBJ2-7

cdr3_aa: ASSGSGIYEQY
v_call: TRBV9
j_call: TRBJ2-7

cdr3_aa: ASSQDRLNTEAF
v_call: TRBV11-2
j_call: TRBJ1-1

cdr3_aa: ASSSRRGAYTDTQY
v_call: TRBV12-3/TRBV12-4
j_call: TRBJ2-3

cdr3_aa: AITSQAPGNEQF
v_call: TRBV10-3
j_call: TRBJ2-1

cdr3_aa: AISGQGARDEQF
v_call: TRBV10-3
j_call: TRBJ2-1

cdr3_aa: ASRQVPTGELF
v_call: TRBV10-2
j_call: TRBJ2-2

cdr3_aa: ASSLGRRGNEQF
v_call: TRBV7-2
j_call: TRBJ2-1

cdr3_aa: ASSRTDGHRELF
v_call: TRBV12-3/TRBV12-4
j_call: TRBJ2-2

cdr3_aa: ASSFQQGSGELF
v_call: TRBV5-1
j_call: TRBJ2-2

cdr3_aa: SARHGDYGQPQH
v_call: TRBV20-1
j_call: TRBJ1-5

cdr3_aa: ASSSEGGSNTIY
v_call: TRBV5-4
j_call: TRBJ1-3

cdr3_aa: ASSYQDWRNTDTQY
v_call: TRBV7-2
j_call: TRBJ2-3

cdr3_aa: SAGWLSVRETQY
v_call: TRBV29-1
j_call: TRBJ2-5

cdr3_aa: ASSSLGAGSCTEAF
v_call: TRBV21-1
j_call: TRBJ1-1

cdr3_aa: ASSFDGGRTDTQY
v_call: TRBV5-1
j_call: TRBJ2-3

cdr3_aa: ASRDGTFLTDTQY
v_call: TRBV6-5
j_call: TRBJ2-3

cdr3_aa: ASSSPPGQGDYGYT
v_call: TRBV28
j_call: TRBJ1-2

cdr3_aa: ASSFQGSGVLF
v_call: TRBV5-1
j_call: TRBJ1-4

cdr3_aa: ASSLTGGRSTDTQY
v_call: TRBV4-1
j_call: TRBJ2-3

cdr3_aa: ASSQVGGRRDTQY
v_call: TRBV4-2
j_call: TRBJ2-3

cdr3_aa: ASSLGSGQGMGEQF
v_call: TRBV7-6
j_call: TRBJ2-1

cdr3_aa: ASSLFVIKGPGETQY
v_call: TRBV5-5
j_call: TRBJ2-5

cdr3_aa: ARPYRDYPTDTQY
v_call: TRBV21-1
j_call: TRBJ2-3

cdr3_aa: ASTPDRAANYGYT
v_call: TRBV6-6
j_call: TRBJ1-2

cdr3_aa: ASRQGSSGTQY
v_call: TRBV2
j_call: TRBJ2-5

cdr3_aa: ASSMRRSNQPQH
v_call: TRBV6-2/TRBV6-3
j_call: TRBJ1-5

cdr3_aa: ASSLDTIGYGYT
v_call: TRBV4-1
j_call: TRBJ1-2

cdr3_aa: SASPFTYGTQY
v_call: TRBV20-1
j_call: TRBJ2-5

cdr3_aa: ASSSSGGVYEKLF
v_call: TRBV5-6
j_call: TRBJ1-4

cdr3_aa: ASSDPDRGDSEAF
v_call: TRBV6-1
j_call: TRBJ1-1

cdr3_aa: ASSQTTETNYGYT
v_call: TRBV4-1
j_call: TRBJ1-2

cdr3_aa: ASSLKTRWEETQY
v_call: TRBV7-2
j_call: TRBJ2-5

cdr3_aa: ASSPRGSGGMFTDTQY
v_call: TRBV4-1
j_call: TRBJ2-3

cdr3_aa: ASSRGMSSYNEQF
v_call: TRBV5-1
j_call: TRBJ2-1

cdr3_aa: ASSPLAWTGGHTEAF
v_call: TRBV7-3
j_call: TRBJ1-1

cdr3_aa: ASSLGGAEQY
v_call: TRBV28
j_call: TRBJ2-7

cdr3_aa: ASSFGQGGRTPLH
v_call: TRBV13
j_call: TRBJ1-6

cdr3_aa: ASSLGSALQETQY
v_call: TRBV5-1
j_call: TRBJ2-5

cdr3_aa: ASSHGQQPQH
v_call: TRBV4-1
j_call: TRBJ1-5

cdr3_aa: ASSYGGTYNEQF
v_call: TRBV11-2
j_call: TRBJ2-1

cdr3_aa: ASSQAGSEKLF
v_call: TRBV4-3
j_call: TRBJ1-4

cdr3_aa: ASSQSRDSYGYT
v_call: TRBV14
j_call: TRBJ1-2

cdr3_aa: ASSYLSGPYEQY
v_call: TRBV6-6
j_call: TRBJ2-7

cdr3_aa: ASSFSGTINEQF
v_call: TRBV7-2
j_call: TRBJ2-1

cdr3_aa: ASRTGRELF
v_call: TRBV19
j_call: TRBJ2-1

cdr3_aa: ASSQDDVYEQY
v_call: TRBV3-1
j_call: TRBJ2-7

cdr3_aa: ASSEQGPQH
v_call: TRBV12-3/TRBV12-4
j_call: TRBJ1-5

cdr3_aa: ASSEVGARTDTQY
v_call: TRBV2
j_call: TRBJ2-3

cdr3_aa: ASSLVGQGDSYEQY
v_call: TRBV5-1
j_call: TRBJ2-7

cdr3_aa: AWTGGDETQY
v_call: TRBV30
j_call: TRBJ2-5